This entry concerns a single T cell receptor (beta chain). The target antigen is unknown. This record belongs to a study of T cell responses to AZD1222 COVID-19 vaccine. General study findings and limits: Unmutated variant regions are reportedly targeted by nearly half of spike-specific TCRs.

Here immunoSEQ multiplex PCR was the method, and the copy in TCRdb shows in-frame clones only, minus some. Of around 30,000 clones listed, more than 85% are singletons. There are 17 residues in the CDR3. The germline V gene encodes CDR1 LGHNT and CDR2 FRNRAP. V was shortened by 2 bases and J by 0 bases, with 14 bases between the two germline ends. The specimen was peripheral blood, collected on day 0 of AZD1222 vaccination. The TCR comes from an adult in good health. V gene TRBV12-5 combines with J gene TRBJ1-3; possible D gene TRBD1, 5 bases. The CDR3 spells CASGLPRQFLSGNTIYF. The DNA of the CDR3 is TGTGCTAGTGGTTTGCCTCGACAGTTTCTCTCTGGAAACACCATATATTTT. Combining the CDR3 with reference TRBV12-5 and TRBJ1-3 gives the whole variable domain DARVTQTPRHKVTEMGQEVTMRCQPILGHNTVFWYRQTMMQGLELLAYFRNRAPLDDSGMPKDRFSAEMPDATLATLKIQPSEPRDSAVYFCASGLPRQFLSGNTIYFGEGSWLTVV.